These T cell receptor beta chains were read from a single sample in a study of technical replicates of blood from a few donors. Clones were sequenced by immunoSEQ multiplex PCR, and TCRdb holds only the in-frame ones, with some missing. The sample shows more than 13,000 clones, 80% of them seen only once. The sequenced sample consisted of PBMCs. All receptors derive from a human donor in good health. Both conserved end residues are part of each CDR3. Fields, in order: V gene, clone size, J gene, D gene, CDR3 length, CDR3 DNA, CDR3 protein. D genes are given only for firm matches. The listing skips clone size in some rows; elsewhere it reads once, few, many or a size class.

>TRBV19|.|TRBJ1-2|TRBD1|16
TGTGCCAGTAGTCGATTAGAGGGACAGGGAGGATATGGCTACACCTTC
CASSRLEGQGGYGYTF
>TRBV2|.|TRBJ1-3|TRBD1|15
TGTGCCAGCAGTGGGACAGGGCTCTCTGGAAACACCATATATTTT
CASSGTGLSGNTIYF
>TRBV30|.|TRBJ1-5|.|16
TGTGCCTGGAGACCTTGGGGGGGGACAAATCATCAGCCCCAGCATTTT
CAWRPWGGTNHQPQHF
>TRBV6-5|.|TRBJ1-1|.|13
TGTGCCAGCAGTGCGGGGGAGAACACTGAAGCTTTCTTT
CASSAGENTEAFF
>TRBV27|once|TRBJ2-1|TRBD2|13
TGTGCCAGCAGCTCAGGACTAGCATTTGAGCAGTTCTTC
CASSSGLAFEQFF
>TRBV6-1|.|TRBJ2-7|.|16
TGTGCCAGCAGTGCCTTGGGACAAGGGAGTTCCTACGAGCAGTACTTC
CASSALGQGSSYEQYF
>TRBV4-1|.|TRBJ2-3|TRBD2|17
TGCGCCAGCAGCCAAGAGAGGCTAGCGGGGACCACAGATACGCAGTATTTT
CASSQERLAGTTDTQYF
>TRBV5-1|.|TRBJ2-1|TRBD2|15
TGCGCCAGCAGCTTGGGGTTAGCGGGACACAATGAGCAGTTCTTC
CASSLGLAGHNEQFF
>TRBV7-7|.|TRBJ2-2|TRBD1|15
TGTGCCAGCAGTCCGGGACAGGAGTACACCGGGGAGCTGTTTTTT
CASSPGQEYTGELFF
>TRBV5-1|.|TRBJ2-2|TRBD1|16
TGCGCCAGCACCAACAGGGGGCGCGGGTCCACCGGGGAGCTGTTTTTT
CASTNRGRGSTGELFF
>TRBV7-8|.|TRBJ1-4|.|14
TGTGCCAGCAGCTTCGGGTCCAATAATGAAAAACTGTTTTTT
CASSFGSNNEKLFF
>TRBV13|.|TRBJ2-1|.|16
TGTGCCAGCACCCTGGGTGGGTATTCGTCGGGGAATGAGCAGTTCTTC
CASTLGGYSSGNEQFF
>TRBV18|.|TRBJ2-3|.|15
TGTGCCAGCTCACCAGTAGGCGGCAGCACAGATACGCAGTATTTT
CASSPVGGSTDTQYF
>TRBV7-8|.|TRBJ1-2|.|12
TGTGCCAGCAGCCCGAGCGGAAGGGGCTACACCTTC
CASSPSGRGYTF
>TRBV7-9|.|TRBJ2-3|.|16
TGTGCCAGCAGTTTACCGGGACTTGCAAGCACAGATACGCAGTATTTT
CASSLPGLASTDTQYF
>TRBV19|.|TRBJ2-3|TRBD2|15
TGTGCCAGTAGTCCTAAGCGGGACGTCACAGATACGCAGTATTTT
CASSPKRDVTDTQYF
>TRBV7-9|.|TRBJ2-7|TRBD2|15
TGTGCCAGCAGCCCCCGGGGGGAGCGGGCGTACGAGCAGTACTTC
CASSPRGERAYEQYF
>TRBV5-1|.|TRBJ2-6|.|17
TGCGCCAGCAGCTTAGACTCCCAGGGCTCTGGGGCCAACGTCCTGACTTTC
CASSLDSQGSGANVLTF
>TRBV5-6|.|TRBJ1-4|.|15
TGTGCCAGCAGCCCAGGACACTTCAGGAATGAAAAACTGTTTTTT
CASSPGHFRNEKLFF
>TRBV19|.|TRBJ1-3|.|17
TGTGCCAGTAGTCTCCGTTTTCTCTCTACGGCTGGAAACACCATATATTTT
CASSLRFLSTAGNTIYF
>TRBV28|once|TRBJ2-3|.|13
TGTGCCAGCAGTTTATCCCTAGTCGATCCGCAGTATTTT
CASSLSLVDPQYF
>TRBV6-1|.|TRBJ2-2|TRBD2|18
TGTGCCAGCAGTGAACGACTAGCGGGAGGGTTAATTGGAGGGGAGCTGTTTTTT
CASSERLAGGLIGGELFF
>TRBV6-1|.|TRBJ2-3|TRBD1|15
TGTGCCAGCAGTGGACAGGGAGCCCACACAGATACGCAGTATTTT
CASSGQGAHTDTQYF
>TRBV2|few|TRBJ1-1|.|15
TGTGCCAGCAGTGAAATGGGAGGACGTAACACTGAAGCTTTCTTT
CASSEMGGRNTEAFF
>TRBV6-4|.|TRBJ2-1|TRBD2|15
TGTGCCAGCAGTGACGGGACTAGCGGGTACAATGAGCAGTTCTTC
CASSDGTSGYNEQFF
>TRBV5-4|few|TRBJ2-5|TRBD2|14
TGTGCCAGCAGCTTGGGACTAGCGGGAGAGACCCAGTACTTC
CASSLGLAGETQYF
>TRBV7-8|once|TRBJ2-7|TRBD2|17
TGTGCCAGCAGCTTAGTGGGGGTAGCGGGAGTGTATAACGAGCAGTACTTC
CASSLVGVAGVYNEQYF
>TRBV2|.|TRBJ1-5|.|16
TGTGCCAGCAGACCTCAGAGGGCAGTGGGAGATCAGCCCCAGCATTTT
CASRPQRAVGDQPQHF